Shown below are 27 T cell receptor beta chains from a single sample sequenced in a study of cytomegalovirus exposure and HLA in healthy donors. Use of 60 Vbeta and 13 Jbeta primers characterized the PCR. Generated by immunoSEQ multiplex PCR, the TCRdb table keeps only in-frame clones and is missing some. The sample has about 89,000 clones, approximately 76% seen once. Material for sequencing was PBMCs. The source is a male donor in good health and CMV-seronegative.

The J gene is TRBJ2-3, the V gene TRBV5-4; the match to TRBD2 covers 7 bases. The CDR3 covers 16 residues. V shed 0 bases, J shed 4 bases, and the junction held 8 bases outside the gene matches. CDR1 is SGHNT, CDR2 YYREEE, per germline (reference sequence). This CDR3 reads CASSLASGKFADTQYF. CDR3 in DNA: TGTGCCAGCAGCTTGGCCAGCGGGAAGTTCGCAGATACGCAGTATTTT.

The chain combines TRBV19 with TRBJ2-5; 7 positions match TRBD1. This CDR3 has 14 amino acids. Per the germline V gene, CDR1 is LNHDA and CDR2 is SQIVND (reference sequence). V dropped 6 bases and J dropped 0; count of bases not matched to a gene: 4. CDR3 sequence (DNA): TGTGCCAGTAGCCCCGACAGGGACCAAGAGACCCAGTACTTC. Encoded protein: CASSPDRDQETQYF. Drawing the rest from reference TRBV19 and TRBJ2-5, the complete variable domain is DGGITQSPKYLFRKEGQNVTLSCEQNLNHDAMYWYRQDPGQGLRLIYYSQIVNDFQKGDIAEGYSVSREKKESFPLTVTSAQKNPTAFYLCASSPDRDQETQYFGPGTRLLVL.

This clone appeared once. The CDR3 sequence: CASSYSDRDTQYF. Here the CDR3 DNA reads TGTGCCAGCAGTTACTCGGACAGGGATACGCAGTATTTT. This rearrangement joins TRBV6-6 to TRBJ2-3; TRBD1 aligns across 7 bases. V shed 0 bases, J shed 6 bases, and the junction held 0 bases outside the gene matches. CDR1 is MNHNY and CDR2 is SVGAGI in the germline V gene (reference sequence). The CDR3 spans 13 residues.

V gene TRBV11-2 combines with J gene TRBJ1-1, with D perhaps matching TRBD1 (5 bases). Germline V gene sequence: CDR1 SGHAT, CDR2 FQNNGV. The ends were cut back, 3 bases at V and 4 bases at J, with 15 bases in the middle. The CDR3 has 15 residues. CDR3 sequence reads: CASSLDLRGLTEAFF. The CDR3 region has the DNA TGTGCCAGCAGCTTGGACCTTAGGGGACTCACTGAAGCTTTCTTT.

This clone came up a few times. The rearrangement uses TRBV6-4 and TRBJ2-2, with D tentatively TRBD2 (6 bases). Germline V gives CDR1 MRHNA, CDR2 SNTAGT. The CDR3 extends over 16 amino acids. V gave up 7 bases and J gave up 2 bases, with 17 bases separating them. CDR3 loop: CASTPGLGGNTGELFF. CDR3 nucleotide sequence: TGTGCCAGCACCCCTGGCCTGGGGGGAAACACCGGGGAGCTGTTTTTT.

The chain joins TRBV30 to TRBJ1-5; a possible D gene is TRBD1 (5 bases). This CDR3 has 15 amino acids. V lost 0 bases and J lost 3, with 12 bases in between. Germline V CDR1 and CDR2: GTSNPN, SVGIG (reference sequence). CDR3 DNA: TGTGCCTGGAGTGTACTGGGCAGGGACAATCAGCCCCAGCATTTT. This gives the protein CAWSVLGRDNQPQHF.

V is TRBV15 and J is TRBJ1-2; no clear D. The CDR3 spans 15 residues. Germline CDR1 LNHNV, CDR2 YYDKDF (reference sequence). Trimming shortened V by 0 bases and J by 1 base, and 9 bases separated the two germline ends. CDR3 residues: CATSRERNHNYGYTF. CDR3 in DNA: TGTGCCACCAGCAGAGAGAGAAACCATAACTATGGCTACACCTTC.

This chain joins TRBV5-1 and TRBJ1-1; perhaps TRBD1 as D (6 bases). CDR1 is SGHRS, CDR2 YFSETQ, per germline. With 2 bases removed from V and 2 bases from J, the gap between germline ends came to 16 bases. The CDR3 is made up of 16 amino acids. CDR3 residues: CASSLPRQQGNTEAFF. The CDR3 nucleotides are TGCGCCAGCAGCTTACCCCGACAACAGGGAAACACTGAAGCTTTCTTT.

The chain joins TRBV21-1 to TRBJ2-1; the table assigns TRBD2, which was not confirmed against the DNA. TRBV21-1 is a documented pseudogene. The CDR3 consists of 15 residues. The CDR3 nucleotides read TGTGCCAGCAGCAACGAAGCGGGAGGATTTAATGAGCAGTTCTTC. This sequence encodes CASSNEAGGFNEQFF.

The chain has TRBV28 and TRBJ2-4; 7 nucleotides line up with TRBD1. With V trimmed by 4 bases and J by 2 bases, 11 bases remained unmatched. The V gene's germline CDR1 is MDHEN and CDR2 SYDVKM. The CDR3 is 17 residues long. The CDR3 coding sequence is TGTGCCAGCAGTTCCCCTTCGACAGGGAACACCAAAAACATTCAGTACTTC. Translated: CASSSPSTGNTKNIQYF. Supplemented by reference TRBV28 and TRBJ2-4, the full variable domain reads DVKVTQSSRYLVKRTGEKVFLECVQDMDHENMFWYRQDPGLGLRLIYFSYDVKMKEKGDIPEGYSVSREKKERFSLILESASTNQTSMYLCASSSPSTGNTKNIQYFGAGTRLSVL.

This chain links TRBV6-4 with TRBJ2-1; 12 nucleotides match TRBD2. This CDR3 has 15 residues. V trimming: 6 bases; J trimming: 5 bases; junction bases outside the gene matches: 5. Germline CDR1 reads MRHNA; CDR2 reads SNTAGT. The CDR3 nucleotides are TGTGCCAGCAGCGAACTAGCGGGAGGTAACAATGAGCAGTTCTTC. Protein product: CASSELAGGNNEQFF.

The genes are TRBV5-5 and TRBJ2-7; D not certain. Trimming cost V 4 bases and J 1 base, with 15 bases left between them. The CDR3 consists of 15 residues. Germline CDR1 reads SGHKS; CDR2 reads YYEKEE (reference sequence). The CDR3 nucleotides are TGTGCCAGCAGCCAGTGGGCAGGCCGGTCCTACGAGCAGTACTTC. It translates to CASSQWAGRSYEQYF. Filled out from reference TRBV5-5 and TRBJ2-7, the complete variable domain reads DAGVTQSPTHLIKTRGQQVTLRCSPISGHKSVSWYQQVLGQGPQFIFQYYEKEERGRGNFPDRFSARQFPNYSSELNVNALLLGDSALYLCASSQWAGRSYEQYFGPGTRLTVT.

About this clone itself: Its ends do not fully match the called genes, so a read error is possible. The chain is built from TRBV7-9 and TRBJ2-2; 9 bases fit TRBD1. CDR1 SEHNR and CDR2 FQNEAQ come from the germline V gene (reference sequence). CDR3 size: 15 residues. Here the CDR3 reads CSSSYTGTGIGELFF. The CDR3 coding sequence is TGTTCCAGCAGCTATACCGGGACAGGGATCGGGGAGCTGTTTTTT. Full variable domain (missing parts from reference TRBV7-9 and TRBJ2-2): DTGVSQNPRHKITKRGQNVTFRCDPISEHNRLYWYRQTLGQGPEFLTYFQNEAQLEKSRLLSDRFSAERPKGSFSTLEIQRTEQGDSAMYLCSSSYTGTGIGELFFGEGSRLTVL.

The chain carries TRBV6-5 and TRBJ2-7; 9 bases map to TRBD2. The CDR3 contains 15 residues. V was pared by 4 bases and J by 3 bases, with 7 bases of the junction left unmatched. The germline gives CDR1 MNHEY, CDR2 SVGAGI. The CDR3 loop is CASSSELAGDYEQYF. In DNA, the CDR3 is TGTGCCAGCAGTTCCGAATTAGCGGGAGACTACGAGCAGTACTTC.

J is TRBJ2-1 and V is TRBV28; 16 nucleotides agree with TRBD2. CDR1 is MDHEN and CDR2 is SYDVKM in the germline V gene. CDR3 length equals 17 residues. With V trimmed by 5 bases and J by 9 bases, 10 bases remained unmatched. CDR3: CASSGTGTSGGAFEQFF. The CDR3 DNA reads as TGTGCCAGCAGTGGTACCGGGACTAGCGGGGGGGCCTTTGAGCAGTTCTTC.

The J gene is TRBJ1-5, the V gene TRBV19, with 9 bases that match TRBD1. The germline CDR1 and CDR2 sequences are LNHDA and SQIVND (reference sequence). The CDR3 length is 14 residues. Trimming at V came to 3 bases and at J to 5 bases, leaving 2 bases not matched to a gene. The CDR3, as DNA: TGTGCCAGTAGTATGGGGACAGGGCATCAGCCCCAGCATTTT. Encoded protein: CASSMGTGHQPQHF.

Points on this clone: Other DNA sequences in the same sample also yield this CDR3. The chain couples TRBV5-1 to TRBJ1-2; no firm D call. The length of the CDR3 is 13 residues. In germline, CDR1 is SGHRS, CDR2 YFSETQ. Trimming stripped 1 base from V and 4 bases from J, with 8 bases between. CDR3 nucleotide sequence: TGCGCCAGCAGCTTGTCGGGAATCTATGGCTACACCTTC. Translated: CASSLSGIYGYTF.

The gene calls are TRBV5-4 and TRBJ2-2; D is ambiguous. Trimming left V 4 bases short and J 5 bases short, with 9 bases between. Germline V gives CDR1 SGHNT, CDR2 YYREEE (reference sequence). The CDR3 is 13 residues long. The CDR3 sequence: CASSRGETGELFF. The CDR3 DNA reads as TGTGCCAGCAGCCGCGGAGAAACCGGGGAGCTGTTTTTT.

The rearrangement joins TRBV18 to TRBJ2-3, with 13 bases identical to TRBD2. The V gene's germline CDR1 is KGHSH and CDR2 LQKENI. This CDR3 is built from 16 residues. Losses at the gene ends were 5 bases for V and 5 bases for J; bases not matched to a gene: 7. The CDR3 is CASSSGLAGAGDTQYF. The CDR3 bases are TGTGCCAGCTCATCCGGACTAGCGGGAGCTGGAGATACGCAGTATTTT.

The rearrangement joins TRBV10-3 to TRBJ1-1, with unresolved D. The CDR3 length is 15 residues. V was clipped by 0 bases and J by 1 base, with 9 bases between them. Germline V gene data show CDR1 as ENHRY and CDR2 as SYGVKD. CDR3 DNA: TGTGCCATCAGTGAGTCACGGGTCTCGAACACTGAAGCTTTCTTT. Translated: CAISESRVSNTEAFF.

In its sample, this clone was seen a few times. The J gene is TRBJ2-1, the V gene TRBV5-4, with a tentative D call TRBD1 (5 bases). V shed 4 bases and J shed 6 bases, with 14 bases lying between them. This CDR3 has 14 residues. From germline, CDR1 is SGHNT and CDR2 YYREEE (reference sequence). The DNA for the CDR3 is TGTGCCAGCAGCCAGCCGACAGAGTTCAATGAGCAGTTCTTC. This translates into CASSQPTEFNEQFF. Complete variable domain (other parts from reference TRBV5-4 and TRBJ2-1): ETGVTQSPTHLIKTRGQQVTLRCSSQSGHNTVSWYQQALGQGPQFIFQYYREEENGRGNFPPRFSGLQFPNYSSELNVNALELDDSALYLCASSQPTEFNEQFFGPGTRLTVL.

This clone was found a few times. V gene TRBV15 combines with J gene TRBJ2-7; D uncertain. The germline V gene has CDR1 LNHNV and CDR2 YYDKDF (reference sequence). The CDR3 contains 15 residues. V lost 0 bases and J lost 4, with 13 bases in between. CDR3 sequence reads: CATSRDTGIRYEQYF. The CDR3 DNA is TGTGCCACCAGCAGAGATACGGGTATTCGTTACGAGCAGTACTTC.

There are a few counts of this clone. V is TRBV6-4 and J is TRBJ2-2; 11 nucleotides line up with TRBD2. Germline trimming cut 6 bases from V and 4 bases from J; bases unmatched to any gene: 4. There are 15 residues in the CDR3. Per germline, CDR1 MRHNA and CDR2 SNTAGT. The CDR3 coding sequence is TGTGCCAGCAGGGCTAGCGGGGGGCCCACCGGGGAGCTGTTTTTT. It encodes CASRASGGPTGELFF.

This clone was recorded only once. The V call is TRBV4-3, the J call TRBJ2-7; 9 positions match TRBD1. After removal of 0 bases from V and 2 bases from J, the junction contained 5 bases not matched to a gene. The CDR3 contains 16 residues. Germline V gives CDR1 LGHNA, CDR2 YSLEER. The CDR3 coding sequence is TGCGCCAGCAGCCAAGATCTGGGACAGGGCACCTACGAGCAGTACTTC. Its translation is CASSQDLGQGTYEQYF.

The CDR3: CASSSGLWSDEQFF. The CDR3 bases are TGTGCCAGCAGCTCGGGACTTTGGAGCGATGAGCAGTTCTTC. This chain links TRBV11-2 with TRBJ2-1, with D tentatively TRBD2 (6 bases). Germline V gene sequence: CDR1 SGHAT, CDR2 FQNNGV. This CDR3 region has 14 residues. Deletions cut 4 bases from V and 8 bases from J, with 15 bases between.

CDR3 in DNA: TGTGCCAGCAGCTTGGTCCGGGGCCAAGAGACCCAGTACTTC. Amino acid sequence: CASSLVRGQETQYF. The V and J genes are TRBV7-8 and TRBJ2-5, with D possibly TRBD2 on 5 matching bases. V was trimmed by 3 bases and J by 1 base, leaving 9 bases between them. This CDR3 comprises 14 residues. Germline V gene sequence: CDR1 SGHVS, CDR2 FQNEAQ.

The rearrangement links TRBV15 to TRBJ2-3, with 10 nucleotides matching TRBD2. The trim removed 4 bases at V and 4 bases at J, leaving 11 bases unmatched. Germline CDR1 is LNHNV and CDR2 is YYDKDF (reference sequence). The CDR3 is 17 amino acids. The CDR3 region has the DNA TGTGCCACCAGCACGCGTTCCCTAGCGGGAGCGCCAGATACGCAGTATTTT. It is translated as CATSTRSLAGAPDTQYF.